This entry features one T cell receptor (beta chain) sequence. Here immunoSEQ multiplex PCR was the method, and the copy in TCRdb shows in-frame clones only, minus some. Of some 60,000 clones listed, under 95% are singletons. Relapses following autologous stem cell transplantation were seen in all patients, with brentuximab vedotin exposure varying. CDR1 and CDR2 from the germline V gene are SGHTA and FQGNSA. V trimming: 4 bases; J trimming: 4 bases; junction bases outside the gene matches: 3. The CDR3 runs 14 residues. This sample is part of a study of PD-1 blockade in classical Hodgkin lymphoma. The receptor comes from a human donor with classical Hodgkin lymphoma. Sequences were derived from peripheral blood mononuclear cells (PBMCs), sampled at baseline. The V and J genes are TRBV7-2 and TRBJ2-2; 7 bases agree with TRBD2. The CDR3 loop is CASSSGLSTGELFF. The CDR3 DNA reads TGTGCCAGCAGCTCGGGACTATCCACCGGGGAGCTGTTTTTT.